The clone carrying this TCR beta chain was observed a few times. Its antigen is undetermined. This CDR3 is built from 15 residues. Germline trimming cut 5 bases from V and 10 bases from J; bases unmatched to any gene: 11. Germline CDR1 is DFQATT and CDR2 is SNEGSKA (reference sequence). TCRdb redid the calling of the reads with MiXCR, one entry per CDR3 protein. The repertoire has about 400,000 distinct CDR3 sequences, about a sixth of them found once; the top ten carry under 9%. This sample was included in a study of T cell repertoires in cytomegalovirus infection. For the study at large: Both CMV infection and a matching HLA type were indicated by public TCR beta signatures. Overall study findings and caveats: HLA-C-restricted CMV-specific TCR beta clonotypes prevailed in the ex vivo response. Summed public TCR beta family frequency identified CMV carriers bearing the relevant HLA.

V usage is TRBV20-1 and J usage is TRBJ2-1; 13 nucleotides agree with TRBD2. The sequenced material came from PBMCs. The TCR sequence derives from a human donor in good health (CMV status not recorded). Some clones in this sample may be carry-over from other donors' samples. The CDR3 DNA sequence: TGCAGTGCTCGGACTAGCGGGAGTGTTCCGCTGGAGCAGTTCTTC. Its translation: CSARTSGSVPLEQFF.